A single sample is the source of the 9 T cell receptor beta chains below, sequenced in a study of T cells in Graves' hyperthyroidism and ophthalmopathy. Amplified TCR beta CDR3 regions derived from RNA transcripts. The HTBI primer set served for first-round RT-PCR of the TCR CDR3. In TCRdb, the multiplex PCR reads were re-called with MiXCR into one record per CDR3 protein. Of over 700,000 distinct CDR3 sequences listed, more than 30% are singletons. Sequencing was performed on blood. The receptors were gathered from a man younger than 35 with Graves' hyperthyroidism.

For this clonotype: Given the absence of the conserved phenylalanine or tryptophan at the CDR3 end, a read error is likely. The rearrangement links TRBV12-3 or TRBV12-4 to TRBJ2-7; no firm D call. With 3 bases removed from V and 2 bases from J, the gap between germline ends came to 11 bases. The CDR3 runs 14 residues. The CDR3 reads CASSLGSSAYEQYL. The CDR3 DNA is TGTGCCAGCAGTTTGGGGTCCAGCGCCTACGAGCAGTACCTC.

This clonotype showed up just a few times. The DNA for the CDR3 is TGTGCCAGTAATGGGGTGACAGGTGAAGCTTTCTTT. Protein product: CASNGVTGEAFF. V usage is TRBV19 and J usage is TRBJ1-1, with a weak D call TRBD1 (6 bases). Between the trimmed V and J ends, which lost 7 bases and 7 bases, there was a span of 13 bases. Germline V gene sequence: CDR1 LNHDA, CDR2 SQIVND (reference sequence). The CDR3 length is 12 residues.

The chain has TRBV7-9 and TRBJ1-2; 7 nucleotides match TRBD1. Trimming at V came to 8 bases and at J to 3 bases, leaving 12 bases not matched to a gene. CDR1 and CDR2 (germline): SEHNR, FQNEAQ (reference sequence). The CDR3 is 15 residues long. CDR3 in DNA: TGTGCCAGCTCACCGGACTTACAGGGGCACTATGGCTACACCTTC. The encoded protein is CASSPDLQGHYGYTF.

This clonotype was picked up a small number of times. The chain carries TRBV9 and TRBJ2-7, with 7 bases lining up with TRBD1. Trimming at V came to 4 bases and at J to 2 bases, leaving 6 bases not matched to a gene. There are 14 residues in the CDR3. Germline CDR1 SGDLS, CDR2 YYNGEE. CDR3 loop: CASSQGDSTYEQYF. The CDR3 nucleotides are TGTGCCAGCAGCCAGGGGGACAGCACCTACGAGCAGTACTTC.

This chain links TRBV29-1 with TRBJ2-7, with a weak D call TRBD2 (6 bases). Per germline, CDR1 SQVTM and CDR2 ANQGSEA. V lost 4 bases to trimming and J lost 7 bases, with 14 bases between them. This CDR3 contains 12 residues. The CDR3 reads CSVGRGVGEQYF. DNA for the CDR3: TGCAGCGTTGGGAGGGGAGTCGGTGAGCAGTACTTC.

This chain uses TRBV10-2 with TRBJ2-5; TRBD1 is a possible D gene (5 bases). The CDR3 contains 15 residues. The V gene lost 10 bases and the J gene lost 2 bases, with 20 bases spanning the gap. The germline CDR1 and CDR2 sequences are WSHSY and SAAADI. In nucleotides, the CDR3 is TGCGCCATCTCCATTGGGCTGACAGTACAAGAGACCCAGTACTTC. This sequence encodes CAISIGLTVQETQYF.

The V and J genes are TRBV12-3 or TRBV12-4 and TRBJ2-5; a weak D match, TRBD2 (7 bases). The V gene lost 3 bases and the J gene lost 4 bases, with 21 bases spanning the gap. The CDR3 contains 17 residues. CDR3 region: CASSFSPGTGGRETQYF. In DNA form, the CDR3 reads TGTGCCAGCAGTTTTTCCCCCGGGACGGGGGGCCGAGAGACCCAGTACTTC.

This clonotype was seen ten or more times. The chain is built from TRBV29-1 and TRBJ1-1; TRBD1 matches 8 bases. Losses at the gene ends were 6 bases for V and 0 bases for J; bases not matched to a gene: 3. Germline V gene sequence: CDR1 SQVTM, CDR2 ANQGSEA. CDR3 length equals 13 residues. The DNA of the CDR3 is TGCAGCGTAGGGGACAGGATGAACACTGAAGCTTTCTTT. It specifies CSVGDRMNTEAFF.

For the CDR3, the DNA is TGCAGTGCCCCGGGACAGGGACGAAGTGATAGCAATCAGCCCCAGCATTTT. Amino acids: CSAPGQGRSDSNQPQHF. The chain couples TRBV20-1 to TRBJ1-5, with 9 bases aligning to TRBD1. Germline values: CDR1 DFQATT, CDR2 SNEGSKA (reference sequence). There are 17 residues in the CDR3. Germline trimming cut 6 bases from V and 0 bases from J; bases unmatched to any gene: 12.